This T cell receptor (beta chain) was captured by sequencing in a study of blood T cell repertoires in COVID-19. CDR1 and CDR2 from the germline V gene are SEHNR and FQNEAQ (reference sequence). V dropped 4 bases and J dropped 5; count of bases not matched to a gene: 9. The CDR3 extends over 15 amino acids. Assay used: immunoSEQ multiplex PCR; TCRdb lists only in-frame clones, some missing. The table lists about 120,000 clones, roughly 84% of them singletons. The V gene is TRBV7-9, the J gene TRBJ2-5; TRBD1 agrees at 8 bases. Sequencing input: PBMCs or T cells enriched from blood (not recorded which). The TCR sequence derives from a woman aged 25-40 years who had recovered from COVID-19. CDR3 protein: CASSSLRDRGETQYF. In nucleotides, the CDR3 is TGTGCCAGCAGCTCTCTCCGAGACAGGGGCGAGACCCAGTACTTC.